These T cell receptor beta chains were read from a single sample in a study of beta chain features in type 1 diabetes. Clones were sequenced by immunoSEQ multiplex PCR, and TCRdb holds only the in-frame ones, with some missing. The top ten clones hold about 0.018% of a sample with hundreds of thousands of clones, over 9.5% of them seen once. Material: naive CD4+ T cells from blood. The receptor source for this set is a man aged 18 to 30 in good health. The CDR3 runs from the conserved cysteine through the conserved F or W.

>TRBJ2-2|TRBV4-2
CASTDFKDTGELFF
>TRBJ2-1|TRBV7-3
CASSLGTSGTNEQFF
>TRBJ1-4|TRBV9
CASSVAPATNEKLFF
>TRBJ1-6|TRBV7-2
CASSSGGSYNSPLHF
>TRBJ2-3|TRBV9
CASSVGGGRADTQYF
>TRBJ1-1|TRBV5-1
CASSLFPGQGGTEAFF
>TRBJ2-3|TRBV9
CASSVETGVQYF
>TRBJ2-5|TRBV30
CAWSPGWMTQYF
>TRBJ1-3|TRBV29-1
CSVETGGNTIYF
>TRBJ1-1|TRBV6-1
CASTTDSHTEAFF
>TRBJ1-5|TRBV19
CASTRVGQPQHF
>TRBJ1-6|TRBV7-2
CASTGSNSPLHF
>TRBJ2-7|TRBV29-1
CSVDRGPSYEQYF
>TRBJ1-4|TRBV4-2
CASSPRQGWSEKLFF
>TRBJ1-5|TRBV30
CAWSAGMNQPQHF
>TRBJ2-2|TRBV7-2
CASSLSGGLAGELFF
>TRBJ2-2|TRBV30
CAWGRGGINTGELFF
>TRBJ1-1|TRBV6-6
CASSPSSTTANTEAFF
>TRBJ1-2|TRBV5-6
CASSLGPGTGLGYTF
>TRBJ2-5|TRBV11-2
CASSLDRGPETQYF
>TRBJ1-5|TRBV10-3
CAIRGDSNQPQHF
>TRBJ2-7|TRBV29-1
CSVNRQGPPNEQYF
>TRBJ2-5|TRBV7-9
CASSLDGGETQYF
>TRBJ2-1|TRBV7-3
CASSATSGGFYEQFF
>TRBJ2-7|TRBV4-3
CASSQVRTGTGVLYEQYF
>TRBJ2-2|TRBV28
CASSFGGMNTGELFF
>TRBJ2-5|TRBV7-9
CASSLAGGTETQYF
>TRBJ2-1|TRBV30
CGGGGLIEQFF
>TRBJ1-1|TRBV27
CASRPYQGNTEAFF
>TRBJ2-1|TRBV7-3
CASTQTPGLTYNEQFF
>TRBJ2-7|TRBV21-1
CASRKGGSSYEQYF
>TRBJ2-7|TRBV6-5
CASSRDRDKDEQYF
>TRBJ1-5|TRBV28
CASSLSVYQPQHF
>TRBJ1-4|TRBV7-9
CASSQAGQRNEKLFF
>TRBJ2-3|TRBV5-4
CASSQSDTQYF
>TRBJ2-1|TRBV7-2
CASRRETGTYNEQFF
>TRBJ1-2|TRBV27
CASSPLPGVGGYTF
>TRBJ2-2|TRBV7-9
CASSLGLMNTGELFF
>TRBJ1-1|TRBV10-3
CAISEYGNTEAFF
>TRBJ2-1|TRBV4-1
CASSQDRLGSLEQFF
>TRBJ1-5|TRBV18
CASSPSPRGIEGQPQHF
>TRBJ2-1|TRBV18
CASSHGQGAFDEQFF
>TRBJ2-7|TRBV5-6
CASSLTGGGHEQYF
>TRBJ2-3|TRBV7-6
CASSPRLAGGRDTQYF
>TRBJ2-7|TRBV28
CASRGQRDEQYF
>TRBJ2-3|TRBV7-3
CASSLAQPTDTQYF
>TRBJ1-6|TRBV10-3
CAIREQGSYNSPLHF
>TRBJ2-7|TRBV7-9
CASSLSGETGQQYF
>TRBJ2-7|TRBV4-2
CASSQDNRGREAYEQYF
>TRBJ2-1|TRBV19
CASSGGVVWNEQFF
>TRBJ2-7|TRBV7-9
CASSHQYEQYF
>TRBJ2-2|TRBV11-1
CASRTDRVHGELFF
>TRBJ1-1|TRBV29-1
CSVQKGTGFTEAFF
>TRBJ1-6|TRBV30
CAVTERGSPLHF
>TRBJ2-1|TRBV6-6
CASSKGRREMSNEQFF